This T cell receptor beta chain was profiled in a study of OX40 agonist ivuxolimab in advanced cancers. On the study more broadly: Patients were infused with ivuxolimab every 2 weeks at 0.01 to 10 mg/kg.

Overall study findings and caveats: In general, CD8+ T cells held more expanded clones than CD4+ did, on average.

Blood samples were obtained at baseline, cycle 4 day 1, and cycle 7 day 1. TCRdb's copy holds only in-frame clones and misses some; the assay was immunoSEQ multiplex PCR. The sample lists about 89,000 clones; approximately 91% were seen once. Looked up from germline, CDR1 is MDHEN and CDR2 is SYDVKM. The V end was cut by 1 base, the J end by 5 bases, with 11 bases between. The CDR3 loop spans 14 amino acids. Remarks on this clone: Its antigen is undetermined.

The genes are TRBV28 and TRBJ2-5; no clear D. The sample in question was CD4+ or CD8+ T cells sorted from blood, obtained in a trial of the OX40 agonist ivuxolimab. The sequence came from an adult with an advanced solid tumor such as melanoma, head and neck, liver or kidney cancer. The CDR3 DNA reads TGTGCCAGCAGTTTATTAGGGCCGAAGGAGACCCAGTACTTC. Translating it yields CASSLLGPKETQYF. The full variable domain, its missing parts supplied by reference TRBV28 and TRBJ2-5, is DVKVTQSSRYLVKRTGEKVFLECVQDMDHENMFWYRQDPGLGLRLIYFSYDVKMKEKGDIPEGYSVSREKKERFSLILESASTNQTSMYLCASSLLGPKETQYFGPGTRLLVL.